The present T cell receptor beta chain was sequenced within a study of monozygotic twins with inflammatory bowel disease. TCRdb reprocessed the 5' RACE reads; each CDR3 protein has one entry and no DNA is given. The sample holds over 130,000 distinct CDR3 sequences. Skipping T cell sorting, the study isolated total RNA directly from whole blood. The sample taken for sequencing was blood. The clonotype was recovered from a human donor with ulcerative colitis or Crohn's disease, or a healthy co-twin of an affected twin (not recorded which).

CDR3 region: CASSQDRGLITEAFF. This rearrangement joins TRBV9 to TRBJ1-1; there is no DNA to check the TCRdb D call of TRBD1. This CDR3 is built from 15 residues. CDR1 SGDLS and CDR2 YYNGEE come from the germline V gene.